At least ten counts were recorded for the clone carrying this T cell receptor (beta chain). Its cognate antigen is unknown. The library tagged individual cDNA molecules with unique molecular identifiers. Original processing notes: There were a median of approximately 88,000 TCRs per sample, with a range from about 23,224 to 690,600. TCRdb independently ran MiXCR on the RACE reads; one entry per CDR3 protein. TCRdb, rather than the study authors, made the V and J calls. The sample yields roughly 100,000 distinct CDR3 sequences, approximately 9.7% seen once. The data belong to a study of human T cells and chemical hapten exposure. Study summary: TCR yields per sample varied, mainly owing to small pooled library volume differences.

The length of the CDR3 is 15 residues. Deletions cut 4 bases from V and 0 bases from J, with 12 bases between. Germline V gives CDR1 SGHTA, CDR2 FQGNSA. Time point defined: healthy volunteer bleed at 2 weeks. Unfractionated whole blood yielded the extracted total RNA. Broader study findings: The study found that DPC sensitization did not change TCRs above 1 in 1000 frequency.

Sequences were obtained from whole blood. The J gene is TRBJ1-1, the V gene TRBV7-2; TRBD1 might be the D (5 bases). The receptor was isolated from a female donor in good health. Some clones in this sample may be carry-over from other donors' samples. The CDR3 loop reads CASSSSGTVNTEAFF. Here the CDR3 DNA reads TGTGCCAGCAGCTCATCCGGGACGGTGAACACTGAAGCTTTCTTT.